The 14 T cell receptor beta chains reported below all come from one sample, sequenced in a study of shared clonotypes between healthy human individuals. Terminally differentiated effector memory CD45RA+ cells were excluded by CCR7 positive selection of CD45RO-negative cells. Assay used: immunoSEQ multiplex PCR; TCRdb lists only in-frame clones, some missing. This table holds some 2,000,000 clones, about 95% found once. The sample consisted of naive CD8+ T cells sorted from blood. The receptors derive from a man younger than 35 in good health.

This chain links TRBV11-2 with TRBJ2-2; 7 bases map to TRBD2. V trimming: 8 bases; J trimming: 0 bases; junction bases outside the gene matches: 6. CDR3 length: 15 residues. Germline values: CDR1 SGHAT, CDR2 FQNNGV. CDR3 in amino acids: CASASGVSNTGELFF. CDR3 DNA sequence: TGTGCCAGCGCCAGCGGGGTATCGAACACCGGGGAGCTGTTTTTT.

J is TRBJ2-5 and V is TRBV13; D is unresolved. The germline gives CDR1 PRHDT, CDR2 FYEKMQ (reference sequence). The length of the CDR3 is 17 residues. Trimming left V 0 bases short and J 3 bases short, with 17 bases between. The CDR3 here is CASSLGVSAHFKETQYF. CDR3 nucleotides: TGTGCCAGCAGCTTAGGGGTCTCGGCGCACTTCAAAGAGACCCAGTACTTC.

V is TRBV5-4 and J is TRBJ1-1, with 7 bases lining up with TRBD1. CDR1 SGHNT and CDR2 YYREEE come from the germline V gene (reference sequence). The V segment lost 3 bases and the J segment 8 bases; nucleotides outside the gene matches: 7. CDR3 length equals 13 residues. This chain's CDR3 is CASSSGRGEEAFF. CDR3 DNA: TGTGCCAGCAGCTCCGGCAGGGGGGAAGAAGCTTTCTTT.

The V call is TRBV19, the J call TRBJ2-1; D gene ambiguous. Trimming stripped 5 bases from V and 6 bases from J, with 11 bases between. The CDR3 sequence is 13 residues long. Germline CDR1 LNHDA, CDR2 SQIVND (reference sequence). CDR3 DNA: TGTGCCAGTAGTTCGGGCAGCCTCAATGAGCAGTTCTTC. It encodes CASSSGSLNEQFF.

This chain joins TRBV2 and TRBJ2-3, with TRBD2 identical over 7 bases. CDR1 is SNHLY and CDR2 is FYNNEI in the germline V gene. V dropped 2 bases and J dropped 3; count of bases not matched to a gene: 5. This CDR3 is 15 amino acids long. The CDR3 DNA sequence: TGTGCCAGCAGTGAAATAGTCGGGAGGACAGATACGCAGTATTTT. This codes for CASSEIVGRTDTQYF.

This clone was recorded once. The chain links TRBV2 to TRBJ2-3; 13 bases are shared with TRBD2. The CDR3 runs to 15 residues. V trimming: 7 bases; J trimming: 4 bases; junction bases outside the gene matches: 5. CDR1 is SNHLY and CDR2 is FYNNEI in the germline V gene. The CDR3 loop reads CASNPGLAGPDTQYF. The CDR3 region has the DNA TGTGCCAGCAATCCGGGACTAGCGGGGCCAGATACGCAGTATTTT.

Note on this clone: The sample contains more than one DNA sequence encoding this CDR3. The chain has TRBV9 and TRBJ2-5; either TRBD1 or TRBD2 may fit D (6 bases each). CDR1 SGDLS and CDR2 YYNGEE come from the germline V gene. The CDR3 length is 15 residues. Trimming removed 0 bases from V and 1 base from J, with 10 bases in between. Here the CDR3 DNA reads TGTGCCAGCAGCGTAGCTGGGGGGCCCCAAGAGACCCAGTACTTC. Its protein product is CASSVAGGPQETQYF.

The V call is TRBV4-3, the J call TRBJ1-2, with D possibly matching TRBD1 (5 bases). Between the trimmed V and J ends, which lost 0 bases and 4 bases, there was a span of 21 bases. In germline, CDR1 is LGHNA, CDR2 YSLEER. This CDR3 has 18 residues. This CDR3 reads CASSQDLGGREVSYGYTF. CDR3 DNA sequence: TGCGCCAGCAGCCAAGATTTAGGTGGCAGGGAGGTTAGCTATGGCTACACCTTC.

This chain joins TRBV7-2 and TRBJ2-7, with TRBD2 matching 10 bases. The CDR3 spans 15 residues. Germline CDR1 is SGHTA and CDR2 is FQGNSA. After removal of 3 bases from V and 5 bases from J, the junction contained 7 bases not matched to a gene. The CDR3 sequence: CASSLTSGGAHEQYF. The CDR3 DNA is TGTGCCAGCAGCTTGACCAGCGGGGGGGCCCACGAGCAGTACTTC.

The genes are TRBV5-4 and TRBJ2-1; D is ambiguous. This CDR3 has 14 amino acids. Trimming took off 2 bases at V and 4 bases at J, with 10 bases between the two ends. Germline V gene lookup returns CDR1 SGHNT and CDR2 YYREEE (reference sequence). The CDR3: CASSLGGEYNEQFF. The DNA of the CDR3 is TGTGCCAGCAGCTTAGGTGGGGAATACAATGAGCAGTTCTTC. Looking up the rest from reference TRBV5-4 and TRBJ2-1 gives the full variable domain: ETGVTQSPTHLIKTRGQQVTLRCSSQSGHNTVSWYQQALGQGPQFIFQYYREEENGRGNFPPRFSGLQFPNYSSELNVNALELDDSALYLCASSLGGEYNEQFFGPGTRLTVL.

The sample holds one count of this clone. This chain connects TRBV7-2 to TRBJ1-1; TRBD1 matches at 7 bases. The CDR3 contains 14 residues. Germline values: CDR1 SGHTA, CDR2 FQGNSA. Trimming took 5 bases from V and 1 from J; bases not matched to a gene: 4. CDR3 amino acids: CASSQGGGNTEAFF. DNA of the CDR3: TGTGCCAGCAGCCAGGGGGGCGGGAACACTGAAGCTTTCTTT. The complete variable domain, with remaining parts taken from reference TRBV7-2 and TRBJ1-1, reads GAGVSQSPSNKVTEKGKDVELRCDPISGHTALYWYRQSLGQGLEFLIYFQGNSAPDKSGLPSDRFSAERTGGSVSTLTIQRTQQEDSAVYLCASSQGGGNTEAFFGQGTRLTVV.

The chain couples TRBV7-2 to TRBJ2-1; 8 bases are shared with TRBD1. Germline-derived CDR1 and CDR2 are SGHTA and FQGNSA. This CDR3 contains 17 residues. V lost 4 bases to trimming and J lost 2 bases; unmatched junction nucleotides: 10. This CDR3 is CASSSIVDRATYNEQFF. DNA for the CDR3: TGTGCCAGCAGCTCGATTGTGGACAGGGCCACCTACAATGAGCAGTTCTTC.

This clone was detected once. The chain recombines TRBV6-5 with TRBJ2-7; D tentatively reads TRBD1 or TRBD2 (5 bases each). The V end lost 2 bases, the J end lost 1 base, and 9 bases lay between the germline ends. This CDR3 is built from 14 residues. Germline CDR1 MNHEY, CDR2 SVGAGI. The CDR3 region is CASSYEGRSYEQYF. CDR3 in DNA: TGTGCCAGCAGTTACGAGGGACGGTCCTACGAGCAGTACTTC.

This chain uses TRBV19 with TRBJ2-1; D might be TRBD2 (6 bases). There are 12 residues in the CDR3. Trimming took off 6 bases at V and 8 bases at J, with 11 bases between the two ends. From germline, CDR1 is LNHDA and CDR2 SQIVND (reference sequence). Here the CDR3 DNA reads TGTGCCAGTAGCCGTGGCGGGGATGAGCAGTTCTTC. Translation: CASSRGGDEQFF.